Below are 9 T cell receptor beta chains sequenced from a single sample in a study of T cells in Graves' hyperthyroidism and ophthalmopathy. What was amplified from RNA transcripts were TCR beta CDR3 regions. Primed by the HTBI set, a first-round RT-PCR was run on the TCR CDR3. TCRdb re-called the multiplex PCR reads through MiXCR, storing one row per CDR3 protein. Of roughly 200,000 distinct CDR3 sequences listed, around a sixth are singletons. The sequenced material came from blood. The receptors shown here come from a woman in her forties or fifties with Graves' hyperthyroidism.

Many counts were recorded for this clonotype. The chain has TRBV5-8 and TRBJ2-3; TRBD1 agrees at 7 bases. The ends lost 0 bases at V and 0 bases at J; junction bases unmatched: 4. CDR1 is SGHTS, CDR2 YDEGEE, per germline. The CDR3 extends over 16 amino acids. The DNA for the CDR3 is TGTGCCAGCAGCTTGGGACAGGGTCCTAGCACAGATACGCAGTATTTT. Protein product: CASSLGQGPSTDTQYF. The whole variable domain, filled in from reference TRBV5-8 and TRBJ2-3, reads EAGVTQSPTHLIKTRGQQATLRCSPISGHTSVYWYQQALGLGLQFLLWYDEGEERNRGNFPPRFSGRQFPNYSSELNVNALELEDSALYLCASSLGQGPSTDTQYFGPGTRLTVL.

This clonotype showed up just a few times. The rearrangement joins TRBV6-1 to TRBJ1-2, with 9 bases that match TRBD1. V lost 5 bases to trimming and J lost 8 bases; unmatched junction nucleotides: 6. CDR1 MNHNS and CDR2 SASEGT come from the germline V gene. CDR3 size: 13 residues. CDR3 DNA: TGTGCCAGCAGTACGGGACAGGGAACAGGCTACACCTTC. Translating gives CASSTGQGTGYTF.

The rearrangement joins TRBV6-1 to TRBJ2-3, with 11 bases that match TRBD2. CDR1 and CDR2 from the germline V gene are MNHNS and SASEGT. With V trimmed by 9 bases and J by 0 bases, 8 bases remained unmatched. The CDR3 is made up of 16 amino acids. The DNA for the CDR3 is TGTGCCAGTTCCGCGACTAGCGGGACTAGCACAGATACGCAGTATTTT. Its protein product is CASSATSGTSTDTQYF.

This clonotype was observed a few times. This rearrangement joins TRBV6-1 to TRBJ2-3, with TRBD1 identical over 9 bases. With V trimmed by 3 bases and J by 1 base, 2 bases remained unmatched. The CDR3 totals 15 residues. Germline CDR1 is MNHNS and CDR2 is SASEGT. CDR3 residues: CASSDWTGGTDTQYF. The CDR3 DNA follows: TGTGCCAGCAGTGATTGGACAGGGGGCACAGATACGCAGTATTTT.

J is TRBJ2-3 and V is TRBV19; no reliable D call. The CDR3 extends over 11 amino acids. Trimming stripped 7 bases from V and 4 bases from J, with 6 bases between. The germline V gene has CDR1 LNHDA and CDR2 SQIVND (reference sequence). DNA of the CDR3: TGTGCCAGTAAAACCTCAGATACGCAGTATTTT. It translates to CASKTSDTQYF.

This clonotype came up many times. This rearrangement joins TRBV19 to TRBJ1-5; D is ambiguous. Looked up from germline, CDR1 is LNHDA and CDR2 is SQIVND (reference sequence). The V and J ends lost 6 bases and 2 bases respectively, with 8 bases between them. CDR3 length equals 13 residues. As DNA, the CDR3 is TGTGCCAGTAGCACAGAAGGCAATCAGCCCCAGCATTTT. It is translated as CASSTEGNQPQHF.

This clonotype has just a few counts. Just one base apart from a much larger clone, this may be a read error. This chain connects TRBV12-3 or TRBV12-4 to TRBJ2-3, with D maybe TRBD1 (7 bases). The CDR3 extends over 19 amino acids. The CDR3 sequence: CAGSRLWGRGDLSTDTQYF. The DNA of the CDR3 is TGTGCCGGCAGCCGTCTCTGGGGCAGGGGGGACCTATCCACAGATACGCAGTATTTT.

This clonotype was counted many times. The V call is TRBV29-1, the J call TRBJ2-7; either TRBD1 or TRBD2 may fit D (7 bases each). The V end lost 2 bases, the J end lost 4 bases, and 12 bases lay between the germline ends. The germline gives CDR1 SQVTM, CDR2 ANQGSEA. The CDR3 runs to 13 residues. The CDR3 is CSVEWQGGYEQYF. The CDR3, as DNA: TGCAGCGTTGAATGGCAGGGGGGGTACGAGCAGTACTTC.

This clonotype has just a few counts. The chain joins TRBV29-1 to TRBJ1-2; 8 bases fit TRBD1. CDR3 length: 13 residues. Germline V gene lookup returns CDR1 SQVTM and CDR2 ANQGSEA. Trimming removed 7 bases from V and 3 bases from J; junction bases left unmatched: 7. CDR3 sequence reads: CSAGQGYDYGYTF. The CDR3 region has the DNA TGCAGCGCCGGACAGGGATACGACTATGGCTACACCTTC. Full variable domain (rest looked up from reference TRBV29-1 and TRBJ1-2): SAVISQKPSRDICQRGTSLTIQCQVDSQVTMMFWYRQQPGQSLTLIATANQGSEATYESGFVIDKFPISRPNLTFSTLTVSNMSPEDSSIYLCSAGQGYDYGYTFGSGTRLTVV.